This T cell receptor beta chain was obtained from a study of neoadjuvant nivolumab and ipilimumab in lung cancer. General study points: From pretherapy to surgery, tumor richness and clonality rose with dual therapy. TCR clonality did not significantly correlate with pathologic tumor regression. TCR receptors were sequenced in few samples.

To note about this clone: Its antigen is unidentified. This sample also contains other DNA sequences that code for the same CDR3.

V lost 2 bases to trimming and J lost 0 bases, with 11 bases between them. This CDR3 contains 15 residues. CDR1 and CDR2 (germline): SGHAT, FQNNGV. This table comes from immunoSEQ multiplex PCR, and its TCRdb copy is limited to in-frame clones, with some not included. The sample shows about 26,000 clones, around 83% of them seen only once. Sample: tumor tissue, taken after neoadjuvant nivolumab, alone or with ipilimumab, at or shortly before surgery. This sequence originates from an adult with non-small cell lung cancer. V and J are TRBV11-2 and TRBJ2-7; D is perhaps TRBD2 (6 bases). CDR3 amino acids: CASSLPRGSSYEQYF. CDR3 nucleotide sequence: TGTGCCAGCAGCTTACCGCGGGGAAGCTCCTACGAGCAGTACTTC.